A single sample is the source of the 7 T cell receptor beta chains below, sequenced in a study of cytomegalovirus exposure and HLA in healthy donors. PCR primers comprised 60 Vbeta and 13 Jbeta primers. TCRdb's copy holds only in-frame clones and misses some; the assay was immunoSEQ multiplex PCR. The sample lists about 36,000 clones; 55% to 75% were seen once. Sequencing was performed on PBMCs. The receptor set was obtained from a man aged 25 to 40 in good health and CMV-seronegative.

This clone was found once. The rearrangement links TRBV9 to TRBJ2-1; tentative D call: TRBD2 (7 bases). This CDR3 comprises 15 residues. Looked up from germline, CDR1 is SGDLS and CDR2 is YYNGEE. Trimming shortened V by 0 bases and J by 7 bases, and 14 bases separated the two germline ends. The CDR3 region is CASSVVGGLANEQFF. CDR3 in DNA: TGTGCCAGCAGCGTAGTGGGGGGGCTAGCTAATGAGCAGTTCTTC.

The gene calls are TRBV6-4 and TRBJ2-2; D gene unclear. This CDR3 spans 14 amino acids. Germline CDR1 and CDR2: MRHNA and SNTAGT. The germline V and J ends were trimmed by 0 bases and 5 bases, with 7 bases remaining between them. CDR3 amino acids: CASSDSSETGELFF. CDR3 DNA: TGTGCCAGCAGTGACTCGAGTGAGACCGGGGAGCTGTTTTTT.

The chain links TRBV6-6 to TRBJ2-7; weak D call: TRBD1 (5 bases). Germline values: CDR1 MNHNY, CDR2 SVGAGI (reference sequence). V gave up 2 bases and J gave up 0 bases, with 8 bases separating them. This CDR3 has 14 amino acids. The CDR3 bases are TGTGCCAGCAGTTACGCAACAGGCTCCTACGAGCAGTACTTC. Translation gives CASSYATGSYEQYF.

This clone was counted a single time. J is TRBJ2-7 and V is TRBV29-1, with TRBD2 matching 10 bases. CDR1 SQVTM and CDR2 ANQGSEA come from the germline V gene. This CDR3 is 15 amino acids long. V lost 0 bases and J lost 2; bases outside the gene matches: 4. CDR3 loop: CSVEDPLAGAYEQYF. The CDR3 DNA reads TGCAGCGTTGAAGACCCCCTAGCGGGGGCCTACGAGCAGTACTTC.

In this sample, this clone turned up once. V is TRBV29-1 and J is TRBJ2-2; 13 bases agree with TRBD2. The CDR3 is 15 amino acids. CDR1 and CDR2 from the germline V gene are SQVTM and ANQGSEA. The V and J ends lost 1 base and 8 bases, in that order; junction bases with no gene match: 4. For the CDR3, the DNA is TGCAGCGTTGAAGGGACTAGCGGGAGATCTGGGGAGCTGTTTTTT. It translates to CSVEGTSGRSGELFF.

The J gene is TRBJ2-2, the V gene TRBV29-1; D may be TRBD2 (6 bases). The CDR3 runs 14 residues. Per the germline V gene, CDR1 is SQVTM and CDR2 is ANQGSEA. CDR3 sequence reads: CTASGSLNTGELFF. The CDR3 nucleotides read TGCACCGCGAGCGGGTCCTTAAACACCGGGGAGCTGTTTTTT.

The V and J genes are TRBV25-1 and TRBJ1-4, with D uncertain. Deletions cut 4 bases from V and 8 bases from J, with 14 bases between. Germline V gives CDR1 MGHDK, CDR2 SYGVNS. The length of the CDR3 is 14 residues. In DNA form, the CDR3 reads TGTGCCAGCAGTGCCGCCCGGGGTGGCGAAAAACTGTTTTTT. This translates into CASSAARGGEKLFF.